This T cell receptor beta chain was documented in a study of T cells after yellow fever vaccination. Study-level results: Weaker overall, the secondary response nonetheless peaked faster (day 5 versus 15).

5'RACE template switching added a universal primer site and UMIs to TCR cDNA. From the 5' RACE reads, TCRdb called clonotypes with MiXCR, one entry per CDR3 protein. This sample has under 700,000 distinct CDR3 sequences, with around a sixth found just once. To note about this clonotype: Antigen specificity is unknown.

V lost 5 bases, J lost 11 bases, and 16 bases lay in between. The CDR3 extends over 14 amino acids. The germline CDR1 and CDR2 sequences are MNHNS and SASEGT. The rearrangement links TRBV6-1 to TRBJ1-6; no clear D. The specimen was PBMCs, collected more than 4 days after the first yellow fever vaccination. The sequence came from a man younger than 35 who received the YFV17D yellow fever vaccine. The CDR3 region is CASSPTASRAPLHF. CDR3 bases: TGTGCCAGCAGTCCTACGGCCTCCCGTGCACCCCTCCACTTT.